These 25 T cell receptor beta chains were sequenced from one sample in a study of blood T cells in healthy people across ages. A sample-barcoded 5' primer and a J-beta primer mix were used in a second PCR of about 7 to 12 cycles. A single record per CDR3 protein comes from TCRdb applying MiXCR to the 5' RACE reads. The data show 710,000 or so distinct CDR3 sequences, 32% seen once. The sequenced material came from blood. The receptors originated from a woman older than 75 in good health.

This clonotype was seen many times. This chain uses TRBV13 with TRBJ2-1; 10 bases fit TRBD2. Trimming at V came to 3 bases and at J to 0 bases, leaving 8 bases not matched to a gene. Per germline, CDR1 PRHDT and CDR2 FYEKMQ (reference sequence). There are 18 residues in the CDR3. This chain's CDR3 is CASSLVAGGRGSYNEQFF. The CDR3 region has the DNA TGTGCCAGCAGCTTGGTAGCGGGGGGCCGGGGCTCCTACAATGAGCAGTTCTTC.

The table lists this clonotype with many counts. The chain carries TRBV5-1 and TRBJ1-1, with unresolved D. This CDR3 has 14 amino acids. CDR1 is SGHRS and CDR2 is YFSETQ in the germline V gene. The ends were cut back, 5 bases at V and 0 bases at J, with 11 bases in the middle. The CDR3 loop is CASRSGFMNTEAFF. The CDR3 DNA sequence: TGCGCCAGCAGGTCGGGATTCATGAACACTGAAGCTTTCTTT.

This clonotype was counted a few times. This could be a read error, since a much larger clone is one nucleotide away. The rearrangement links TRBV7-2 to TRBJ2-7, with D perhaps matching TRBD2 (6 bases). This CDR3 spans 13 amino acids. V dropped 5 bases and J dropped 3 bases, with 11 bases sitting between them. Germline CDR1 and CDR2: SGHTA and FQGNSA. The CDR3 sequence: CASSISGSYEQYF. The CDR3 nucleotides read TGTGCCAGCAGCATTAGCGGCAGCTACGAGCAGTACTTC. The variable domain in full, with the rest retrieved from reference TRBV7-2 and TRBJ2-7, is GAGVSQSPSNKVTEKGKDVELRCDPISGHTALYWYRQSLGQGLEFLIYFQGNSAPDKSGLPSDRFSAERTGGSVSTLTIQRTQQEDSAVYLCASSISGSYEQYFGPGTRLTVT.

This clonotype was detected once. A read error may explain this, as a much larger clone is one base away. The chain has TRBV15 and TRBJ2-7, with D perhaps TRBD2 (6 bases). TRBJ2-5 matches the DNA end more closely, so the J call is doubtful. CDR1 and CDR2 (germline): LNHNV, YYDKDF (reference sequence). CDR3 length: 12 residues. The CDR3 here is CVTSGGRETQYF. Here the CDR3 DNA reads TGTGTCACCAGCGGAGGGAGGGAGACCCAGTACTTC.

The sample holds many counts of this clonotype. The rearrangement joins TRBV7-2 to TRBJ2-7; the D gene is possibly TRBD2 (6 bases). V gave up 6 bases and J gave up 0 bases, with 24 bases separating them. This CDR3 contains 18 residues. Germline V lookup: CDR1 SGHTA, CDR2 FQGNSA. CDR3 sequence: CASRRDGVGTGSSYEQYF. DNA for the CDR3: TGTGCCAGCAGGCGAGACGGGGTCGGGACCGGGAGCTCCTACGAGCAGTACTTC.

This clonotype occurred many times. This sequence joins TRBV7-2 and TRBJ2-5; 10 bases match TRBD1. The germline V gene encodes CDR1 SGHTA and CDR2 FQGNSA. The length of the CDR3 is 15 residues. V lost 5 bases and J lost 4; bases outside the gene matches: 7. CDR3 in amino acids: CASSLTGGSAETQYF. The CDR3 DNA reads TGTGCCAGCAGCCTGACAGGGGGCTCAGCAGAGACCCAGTACTTC.

Many counts were recorded for this clonotype. The J gene is TRBJ1-2, the V gene TRBV5-1; a weak D match, TRBD1 (6 bases). CDR1 is SGHRS, CDR2 YFSETQ, per germline. CDR3 size: 14 residues. V was cut by 4 bases and J by 4 bases, with 14 bases left in between. The CDR3 loop is CASSVALGGYGYTF. The CDR3 DNA follows: TGCGCCAGCAGCGTCGCCCTAGGGGGCTATGGCTACACCTTC. The full variable domain, rest sourced from reference TRBV5-1 and TRBJ1-2, is KAGVTQTPRYLIKTRGQQVTLSCSPISGHRSVSWYQQTPGQGLQFLFEYFSETQRNKGNFPGRFSGRQFSNSRSEMNVSTLELGDSALYLCASSVALGGYGYTFGSGTRLTVV.

This clonotype was found a few times. This chain connects TRBV20-1 to TRBJ1-1; 8 bases map to TRBD1. The CDR3 covers 15 residues. V was pared by 0 bases and J by 5 bases, with 8 bases of the junction left unmatched. Germline CDR1 is DFQATT and CDR2 is SNEGSKA (reference sequence). The CDR3 nucleotides read TGCAGTGCTAGAGATCCCGACAGGGGTGGAACTGAAGCTTTCTTT. This translates into CSARDPDRGGTEAFF.

The genes are TRBV3-1 and TRBJ1-4; 7 bases fit TRBD1. CDR3 size: 14 residues. The germline CDR1 and CDR2 sequences are LGHDT and YNNKEL (reference sequence). The J segment lost 8 bases and the V segment lost 4 bases, leaving 7 bases of the junction unmatched. The CDR3 bases are TGTGCCAGCAGCCCGGGACAGCATGCCGAAAAACTGTTTTTT. It specifies CASSPGQHAEKLFF.

Regarding this clonotype: One junction end disagrees with the germline gene, perhaps due to a read error. V is TRBV7-3 and J is TRBJ2-7, with 11 bases that match TRBD1. Germline loops: CDR1 SGHTA, CDR2 FQGTGA. This CDR3 is built from 15 residues. The CDR3 bases are TGTGCCAGCAGCCGGGGACAGGGGGGCTCCTGCGAGCAGTACTTC. Translation: CASSRGQGGSCEQYF.

This clonotype was detected only a few times. The gene calls are TRBV6-6 and TRBJ2-7; the match to TRBD2 covers 14 bases. The CDR3 length is 15 residues. Germline CDR1 and CDR2: MNHNY and SVGAGI (reference sequence). Trimming at V came to 6 bases and at J to 3 bases, leaving 4 bases not matched to a gene. The CDR3 region is CASSPGTSGSYEQYF. The CDR3 DNA reads TGTGCCAGCAGCCCCGGGACTAGCGGGAGCTACGAGCAGTACTTC.

This clonotype was counted between two and nine times. This sequence joins TRBV7-2 and TRBJ1-1; weak D call: TRBD1 (5 bases). The germline V gene encodes CDR1 SGHTA and CDR2 FQGNSA. V shed 2 bases and J shed 1 base, with 11 bases lying between them. This CDR3 comprises 15 residues. DNA of the CDR3: TGTGCCAGCAGCTTACGTTCCGGGGGGAACACTGAAGCTTTCTTT. It translates to CASSLRSGGNTEAFF.

Many counts were recorded for this clonotype. The rearrangement joins TRBV15 to TRBJ1-2; weak D call: TRBD1 (6 bases). The CDR3 spans 15 residues. CDR1 is LNHNV and CDR2 is YYDKDF in the germline V gene (reference sequence). V was clipped by 0 bases and J by 8 bases, with 16 bases between them. The CDR3 reads CATSRDRGGGRGYTF. CDR3 sequence (DNA): TGTGCCACCAGCAGAGATCGGGGAGGGGGTCGAGGCTACACCTTC.

As regards this clonotype: At one boundary the junction diverges from the germline segment, which might be a read error. This chain connects TRBV6-5 to TRBJ2-3, with 7 bases fitting TRBD2. In germline, CDR1 is MNHEY, CDR2 SVGAGI. The CDR3 sequence is 16 residues long. The CDR3, as DNA: TGTGTCAGCAGTCCGCTAGCGGAGGGTGGCACAGATACGCAGTATTTT. Translating it yields CVSSPLAEGGTDTQYF.

This clonotype was observed many times. The chain links TRBV6-6 to TRBJ1-1, with 7 nucleotides matching TRBD1. V was pared by 11 bases and J by 1 base, with 7 bases of the junction left unmatched. CDR1 is MNHNY, CDR2 SVGAGI, per germline (reference sequence). The CDR3 totals 13 residues. CDR3 DNA sequence: TGTGCCGGCCGACGACAGGGGAACACTGAAGCTTTCTTT. Protein product: CAGRRQGNTEAFF.

This clonotype was picked up many times. J is TRBJ2-6 and V is TRBV5-1; 9 bases are a match to TRBD1. There are 16 residues in the CDR3. Germline V gene lookup returns CDR1 SGHRS and CDR2 YFSETQ. The junction had 8 bases not matched to a gene; V was cut back by 6 bases and J by 4 bases. CDR3 in amino acids: CASTPGTGTGANVLTF. Written as DNA, the CDR3 is TGCGCCAGCACTCCCGGGACAGGGACAGGGGCCAACGTCCTGACTTTC.

The rearrangement uses TRBV7-2 and TRBJ2-5; the D gene is possibly TRBD2 (6 bases). The CDR3 loop spans 14 amino acids. Trimming pared 4 bases from V and 5 bases from J, leaving 14 bases between. Germline-derived CDR1 and CDR2 are SGHTA and FQGNSA. CDR3 nucleotide sequence: TGTGCCAGCAGCTGGGCGGGGTCCTTGGAGACCCAGTACTTC. Amino acids: CASSWAGSLETQYF.

This clonotype occurred a few times. A much larger clone differs by one base, so this may be a read error. This is likely a read error, given that the CDR3 carries no conserved phenylalanine or tryptophan at its end. The chain links TRBV10-3 to TRBJ1-2; D not certain. Germline assignment: CDR1 ENHRY and CDR2 SYGVKD. This CDR3 has 12 residues. V was trimmed by 2 bases and J by 8 bases, leaving 9 bases between them. In DNA, the CDR3 is TGTGCCATCAGTGAGGCCGGGTCCGGCTACACCTTA. Protein product: CAISEAGSGYTL.

The chain joins TRBV19 to TRBJ2-7; the D call may be TRBD1 or TRBD2 (6 bases each). Germline CDR1 LNHDA, CDR2 SQIVND (reference sequence). The V and J ends lost 7 bases and 6 bases respectively, with 16 bases between them. This CDR3 comprises 13 residues. The CDR3 sequence: CASTKQGSGEQYF. DNA for the CDR3: TGTGCCAGTACTAAACAGGGTAGCGGCGAGCAGTACTTC. Variable domain in full (rest from reference TRBV19 and TRBJ2-7): DGGITQSPKYLFRKEGQNVTLSCEQNLNHDAMYWYRQDPGQGLRLIYYSQIVNDFQKGDIAEGYSVSREKKESFPLTVTSAQKNPTAFYLCASTKQGSGEQYFGPGTRLTVT.

This clonotype showed up just a few times. The chain uses TRBV18 and TRBJ1-5, with a possible D match to TRBD1 (5 bases). The CDR3 sequence is 12 residues long. V was trimmed by 3 bases and J by 11 bases, leaving 11 bases between them. Germline V CDR1 and CDR2: KGHSH, LQKENI. CDR3 sequence: CASSPGTDAQHF. DNA for the CDR3: TGTGCCAGCTCACCGGGGACCGATGCCCAGCATTTT.

This clonotype was counted at least ten times. This chain links TRBV2 with TRBJ2-5, with unresolved D. The CDR3 is 17 residues long. Germline lookup yields CDR1 SNHLY and CDR2 FYNNEI. Trimming stripped 3 bases from V and 2 bases from J, with 19 bases between. For the CDR3, the DNA is TGTGCCAGCAGTGAGAGCCCTACCACATACCAGCAAGAGACCCAGTACTTC. It translates to CASSESPTTYQQETQYF.

This clonotype was picked up one time. The J gene is TRBJ1-5, the V gene TRBV6-2 or TRBV6-3, with D perhaps TRBD1 (5 bases). Trimming shortened V by 6 bases and J by 9 bases, and 18 bases separated the two germline ends. The CDR3 sequence is 14 residues long. CDR1 MNHEY and CDR2 SVGEGT come from the germline V gene. The CDR3 DNA is TGTGCCAGCAGACGTGGGACCCAATTAAGGCCCCAGCATTTT. Its translation is CASRRGTQLRPQHF.

Many counts were recorded for this clonotype. The chain has TRBV18 and TRBJ1-2, with D possibly being TRBD1 (5 bases). With 2 bases removed from V and 4 bases from J, the gap between germline ends came to 14 bases. The germline V gene has CDR1 KGHSH and CDR2 LQKENI. CDR3 length: 15 residues. The CDR3 spells CASSPTPTEGYGYTF. The CDR3, as DNA: TGTGCCAGCTCACCAACCCCGACAGAGGGCTATGGCTACACCTTC.

There are many counts of this clonotype. The V and J genes are TRBV5-4 and TRBJ2-5; unclear D gene. The CDR3 totals 13 residues. V lost 2 bases and J lost 5, with 10 bases in between. Germline CDR1 reads SGHNT; CDR2 reads YYREEE (reference sequence). The DNA of the CDR3 is TGTGCCAGCAGCTTAGGTTTTGGGGAGACCCAGTACTTC. Amino acid sequence: CASSLGFGETQYF.

There are a few counts of this clonotype. The chain has TRBV6-6 and TRBJ1-5; possible D gene TRBD1, 5 bases. Trimming pared 0 bases from V and 6 bases from J, leaving 12 bases between. Germline V CDR1 and CDR2: MNHNY, SVGAGI (reference sequence). The length of the CDR3 is 15 residues. The CDR3, as DNA: TGTGCCAGCAGTTACTCGGAGGGAAGGGGTCAGCCCCAGCATTTT. As protein: CASSYSEGRGQPQHF.